The 30 T cell receptor beta chains reported below all come from one sample, sequenced in a study of blood T cells in healthy people across ages. A second PCR, run for roughly 6 to 11 cycles, used a sample-barcoded 5' primer plus a J-beta primer mix. TCRdb reprocessed the 5' RACE reads with MiXCR, giving one entry per CDR3 protein. The sample records 800,000 to 950,000 distinct CDR3 sequences, about 28% being singletons. The data were also submitted as part of a second study, on T cells of mothers and their children.

Sequenced sample: blood. All receptors derive from a woman between 40 and 55 years old in good health.

For this clonotype: Just one base apart from a much larger clone, this may be a read error. The rearrangement links TRBV5-5 to TRBJ2-1; 8 bases are shared with TRBD2. Per germline, CDR1 SGHKS and CDR2 YYEKEE (reference sequence). This CDR3 comprises 15 residues. This CDR3 reads CASSLAGGPYGERFF. In DNA, the CDR3 is TGTGCCAGCAGCTTGGCGGGGGGGCCCTATGGTGAGCGGTTCTTC.

The chain uses TRBV28 and TRBJ1-5; possibly TRBD1 for D (6 bases). The V end lost 4 bases, the J end lost 4 bases, and 14 bases lay between the germline ends. The CDR3 has 15 residues. Germline V gene data show CDR1 as MDHEN and CDR2 as SYDVKM. CDR3: CASSWAQGINQPQHF. CDR3 DNA: TGTGCCAGCAGTTGGGCACAGGGAATTAATCAGCCCCAGCATTTT.

This clonotype was picked up many times. V usage is TRBV12-3 or TRBV12-4 and J usage is TRBJ2-1, with 11 bases that match TRBD1. CDR3 size: 17 residues. V lost 1 base to trimming and J lost 7 bases; unmatched junction nucleotides: 9. This CDR3 reads CASSLGYRDRGGNEQFF. CDR3 nucleotides: TGTGCCAGCAGTTTAGGCTACCGGGACAGGGGGGGGAATGAGCAGTTCTTC.

This clonotype was recorded many times. The chain recombines TRBV7-6 with TRBJ1-5; tentative D call: TRBD1 (5 bases). Between the trimmed V and J ends, which lost 5 bases and 4 bases, there was a span of 9 bases. The germline gives CDR1 SGHVS, CDR2 FNYEAQ. CDR3 length: 13 amino acids. The CDR3 loop reads CASSGGVNQPQHF. The CDR3 bases are TGTGCCAGCAGCGGAGGGGTAAATCAGCCCCAGCATTTT.

This clonotype was seen many times. The V gene is TRBV29-1, the J gene TRBJ2-7; possible D gene TRBD1, 5 bases. The length of the CDR3 is 13 residues. Germline CDR1 SQVTM, CDR2 ANQGSEA. Trimming left V 3 bases short and J 3 bases short, with 12 bases between. CDR3 sequence (DNA): TGCAGCGTTGAGTCAGGGATTAACTACGAGCAGTACTTC. Amino acids: CSVESGINYEQYF.

The chain uses TRBV30 and TRBJ1-1; D is unclear. Germline loops: CDR1 GTSNPN, CDR2 SVGIG (reference sequence). This CDR3 has 13 amino acids. Between the trimmed V and J ends, which lost 0 bases and 0 bases, there was a span of 5 bases. The CDR3, as DNA: TGTGCCTGGAGTGTAGCCCTGAACACTGAAGCTTTCTTT. This encodes CAWSVALNTEAFF.

Ten or more counts support this clonotype. The V gene is TRBV10-3, the J gene TRBJ1-2; D remains unclear. Germline V gene sequence: CDR1 ENHRY, CDR2 SYGVKD. This CDR3 region has 13 residues. Trimming left V 2 bases short and J 2 bases short, with 6 bases between. CDR3 DNA: TGTGCCATCAGTGAGCACAAGAACTATGGCTACACCTTC. Its translation: CAISEHKNYGYTF.

This clonotype was recorded at least ten times. The chain links TRBV7-2 to TRBJ1-5; D unclear. Trimming took off 4 bases at V and 3 bases at J, with 7 bases between the two ends. Germline V gene data show CDR1 as SGHTA and CDR2 as FQGNSA. The CDR3 is made up of 13 amino acids. This CDR3 reads CASSSDVNQPQHF. CDR3 sequence (DNA): TGTGCCAGCAGCTCGGATGTCAATCAGCCCCAGCATTTT.

This clonotype was recorded at least ten times. The chain employs TRBV12-3 or TRBV12-4 and TRBJ2-5, with D tentatively TRBD1 (6 bases). This CDR3 is built from 15 residues. The V end was cut by 3 bases, the J end by 5 bases, with 16 bases between. CDR3 in DNA: TGTGCCAGCAGTTTTCAGGCAGGGGTAGGGGAGACCCAGTACTTC. Encoded protein: CASSFQAGVGETQYF.

This chain links TRBV20-1 with TRBJ1-6; no firm D call. Germline CDR1 is DFQATT and CDR2 is SNEGSKA (reference sequence). The CDR3 loop spans 15 amino acids. V lost 3 bases and J lost 4, with 13 bases in between. DNA for the CDR3: TGCAGTGCTAGGGGCCCCCAGGCTTATAATTCACCCCTCCACTTT. Translation: CSARGPQAYNSPLHF.

This clonotype was observed a few times. One end of the junction fails to match germline, which may point to a read error. V gene TRBV5-1 combines with J gene TRBJ2-7; 8 positions match TRBD2. CDR1 SGHRS and CDR2 YFSETQ come from the germline V gene. The CDR3 runs 14 residues. This CDR3 reads CASSTGGGTYEQYF. The CDR3 bases are TGTGCCAGCAGTACCGGGGGGGGTACCTACGAGCAGTACTTC. The full variable domain, completed using reference TRBV5-1 and TRBJ2-7, is KAGVTQTPRYLIKTRGQQVTLSCSPISGHRSVSWYQQTPGQGLQFLFEYFSETQRNKGNFPGRFSGRQFSNSRSEMNVSTLELGDSALYLCASSTGGGTYEQYFGPGTRLTVT.

The CDR3, as DNA: TGTGCCAGCAGCTTAGATACAGTCGGGGTTTCACCCCTCCACTTT. Residues: CASSLDTVGVSPLHF. The chain joins TRBV7-9 to TRBJ1-6; D remains ambiguous. Trimming took off 1 base at V and 9 bases at J, with 13 bases between the two ends. Per the germline V gene, CDR1 is SEHNR and CDR2 is FQNEAQ (reference sequence). This CDR3 has 15 amino acids.

This clonotype came up once. At one boundary the junction diverges from the germline segment, which might be a read error. The chain joins TRBV12-3 or TRBV12-4 to TRBJ2-5, with 7 bases matching TRBD2. The CDR3 length is 12 residues. DNA of the CDR3: TGTGCCAGCAGTTTAGGTGGTGGGGGGGTACACTTC. This sequence encodes CASSLGGGGVHF.

Of note for this clonotype: A much more abundant neighbour one base away suggests this may be a read error. The V and J genes are TRBV14 and TRBJ2-5; 11 bases are a match to TRBD2. This CDR3 is built from 15 residues. CDR1 is SGHDN, CDR2 FVKESK, per germline. V trimming: 4 bases; J trimming: 11 bases; junction bases outside the gene matches: 12. In DNA, the CDR3 is TGTGCCAGCAGCCTACTAGCGGGGGTCTCCTACGGGCAGTACTTC. Its translation: CASSLLAGVSYGQYF.

V is TRBV5-1 and J is TRBJ2-7; 13 nucleotides line up with TRBD2. This CDR3 is built from 15 residues. The V gene end was trimmed by 5 bases and the J gene end by 2 bases; junction bases not matched to a gene: 4. The germline V gene encodes CDR1 SGHRS and CDR2 YFSETQ. The CDR3 loop reads CASSQLAGGPYEQYF. In nucleotides, the CDR3 is TGCGCCAGCAGTCAACTAGCGGGGGGGCCCTACGAGCAGTACTTC.

This sequence joins TRBV18 and TRBJ2-3; no clear D gene. V dropped 3 bases and J dropped 0 bases, with 10 bases sitting between them. This CDR3 contains 15 residues. Germline CDR1 and CDR2: KGHSH and LQKENI. The CDR3, as DNA: TGTGCCAGCTCACCCGGTCGAGGTAGCACAGATACGCAGTATTTT. Residues: CASSPGRGSTDTQYF.

CDR3 amino acids: CASSSPPGLAGGKETQYF. The CDR3 bases are TGTGCCAGCAGTTCTCCACCGGGACTAGCGGGGGGGAAAGAGACCCAGTACTTC. This chain uses TRBV6-2 or TRBV6-3 with TRBJ2-7, with 16 bases lining up with TRBD2. The J call may be in error: the DNA end matches TRBJ2-5 better. Germline-derived CDR1 and CDR2 are MNHEY and SVGEGT. The CDR3 is 18 residues long.

This clonotype was detected a few times. The CDR3 coding sequence is TGTGCCAGCAGCCGAAGGGGTAACGCCTATGGCTACACCTTC. The encoded protein is CASSRRGNAYGYTF. The chain employs TRBV7-2 and TRBJ1-2, with a weak D call TRBD1 (5 bases). The germline V gene encodes CDR1 SGHTA and CDR2 FQGNSA. Trimming stripped 5 bases from V and 4 bases from J, with 14 bases between. The CDR3 sequence is 14 residues long.

The chain has TRBV29-1 and TRBJ2-3; TRBD2 matches 14 bases. The CDR3 is made up of 13 amino acids. Germline CDR1 is SQVTM and CDR2 is ANQGSEA. V lost 6 bases and J lost 6; bases outside the gene matches: 2. As DNA, the CDR3 is TGCAGCGTCCGGACTAGCGGGGGGGATACGCAGTATTTT. Its translation is CSVRTSGGDTQYF.

The V call is TRBV20-1, the J call TRBJ2-7, with D tentatively TRBD2 (5 bases). The CDR3 has 12 amino acids. The V gene's germline CDR1 is DFQATT and CDR2 SNEGSKA (reference sequence). CDR3 DNA: TGCAGGGCTGTCGAGGGATCCTACGAGCAGTACTTC. Its translation is CRAVEGSYEQYF.

This clonotype was observed a few times. The V and J genes are TRBV3-1 and TRBJ2-3; maybe TRBD2 (5 bases). The CDR3 is made up of 14 amino acids. With 4 bases removed from V and 0 bases from J, the gap between germline ends came to 8 bases. Germline lookup yields CDR1 LGHDT and CDR2 YNNKEL (reference sequence). Written as DNA, the CDR3 is TGTGCCAGCAGCCGAAGAGGGAGCACAGATACGCAGTATTTT. This codes for CASSRRGSTDTQYF.

The table lists this clonotype with many counts. The CDR3: CASSLVIQGLETQYF. CDR3 DNA: TGCGCCAGCAGCTTGGTCATACAGGGTTTGGAGACCCAGTACTTC. The chain combines TRBV5-1 with TRBJ2-5; a possible D gene is TRBD1 (6 bases). This CDR3 comprises 15 residues. Germline V lookup: CDR1 SGHRS, CDR2 YFSETQ. V lost 0 bases, J lost 5 bases, and 14 bases lay in between.

The chain couples TRBV2 to TRBJ2-7; no firm D call. From germline, CDR1 is SNHLY and CDR2 FYNNEI. V was pared by 4 bases and J by 2 bases, with 15 bases between. The CDR3 spans 15 residues. CDR3 residues: CASSAEITATYEQYF. The CDR3 DNA reads TGTGCCAGCAGTGCCGAGATAACGGCGACCTACGAGCAGTACTTC. Full variable domain (remainder filled in from reference TRBV2 and TRBJ2-7): EPEVTQTPSHQVTQMGQEVILRCVPISNHLYFYWYRQILGQKVEFLVSFYNNEISEKSEIFDDQFSVERPDGSNFTLKIRSTKLEDSAMYFCASSAEITATYEQYFGPGTRLTVT.

Many counts were recorded for this clonotype. CDR3 residues: CASSYAYPRIPGANVLTF. The CDR3 DNA reads as TGTGCCAGCAGTTATGCCTACCCCCGGATTCCTGGGGCCAACGTCCTGACTTTC. V is TRBV6-2 or TRBV6-3 and J is TRBJ2-6; D is uncertain. The CDR3 has 18 amino acids. Germline V lookup: CDR1 MNHEY, CDR2 SVGEGT. Trimming left V 3 bases short and J 2 bases short, with 17 bases between.

The sample holds a few counts of this clonotype. V usage is TRBV28 and J usage is TRBJ2-3, with 9 bases matching TRBD1. V trimming: 5 bases; J trimming: 4 bases; junction bases outside the gene matches: 4. Germline-derived CDR1 and CDR2 are MDHEN and SYDVKM. The CDR3 runs to 14 residues. Here the CDR3 DNA reads TGTGCCAGCAGTACCGACAGGGGGGCAGATACGCAGTATTTT. Its protein is CASSTDRGADTQYF.

Comment on this clonotype: A much larger clone sits a single nucleotide away, making a read error possible. The genes are TRBV7-6 and TRBJ2-7, with D perhaps assigned TRBD1 or TRBD2 (5 bases each). The CDR3 spans 14 residues. Trimming stripped 3 bases from V and 7 bases from J, with 16 bases between. Germline CDR1 is SGHVS and CDR2 is FNYEAQ. In DNA, the CDR3 is TGTGCCAGCAGCTTGACCCGGGACGTCAATGAGCAGTACTTC. Amino acids: CASSLTRDVNEQYF.

This rearrangement joins TRBV28 to TRBJ1-5; no clear D. The CDR3 is made up of 16 amino acids. V was trimmed by 1 base and J by 0 bases, leaving 10 bases between them. The V gene's germline CDR1 is MDHEN and CDR2 SYDVKM. The CDR3 bases are TGTGCCAGCAGTTTATTCGGGAAAGATAGCAATCAGCCCCAGCATTTT. It encodes CASSLFGKDSNQPQHF. The full variable domain, completed using reference TRBV28 and TRBJ1-5, is DVKVTQSSRYLVKRTGEKVFLECVQDMDHENMFWYRQDPGLGLRLIYFSYDVKMKEKGDIPEGYSVSREKKERFSLILESASTNQTSMYLCASSLFGKDSNQPQHFGDGTRLSIL.

The CDR3 region has the DNA TGTGCCACCGTCGACGGGGAGCTCTATAATTCACCCCTCCACTTT. Protein: CATVDGELYNSPLHF. V and J are TRBV7-2 and TRBJ1-6; D not certain. From germline, CDR1 is SGHTA and CDR2 FQGNSA. The CDR3 contains 15 residues. V lost 10 bases and J 3 bases, leaving 16 bases between the germline ends.

A remark on this clonotype: Being one base from a much bigger clone, this may be a read error. The V gene is TRBV3-1, the J gene TRBJ2-5; D is uncertain. The germline CDR1 and CDR2 sequences are LGHDT and YNNKEL (reference sequence). Trimming removed 4 bases from V and 4 bases from J, with 19 bases in between. This CDR3 has 16 amino acids. CDR3 sequence: CASSLNRMTRPETQYF. The CDR3 DNA sequence: TGTGCCAGCAGCCTCAATCGGATGACAAGGCCAGAGACCCAGTACTTC.

On this clonotype: A much larger clone is a single base away; this may be a read error. V gene TRBV6-4 combines with J gene TRBJ2-5; unclear D gene. Germline V CDR1 and CDR2: MRHNA, SNTAGT. CDR3 size: 11 residues. The CDR3 DNA sequence: TGTACCAGCCCTTCTCAAGAGACCCAGTACTTC. This codes for CTSPSQETQYF.